A selection of T cell receptor beta chains follows, all from one sample in a study of T cells in localized non-small cell lung cancer. TCRdb keeps only in-frame clones here, not all; method: immunoSEQ multiplex PCR. The sample includes around 26,000 clones, about 90% seen only once; the top ten take 0.85% to 1.4%. Sample: peripheral blood, taken before any cancer treatment. All receptors come from a woman aged 35-75 years with stage I lung adenocarcinoma. CDR3s leave out the opening cysteine and the closing phenylalanine or tryptophan. Each record gives: V gene, J gene, CDR3 protein.

v_gene: TRBV6-1
j_gene: TRBJ1-1
CDR3aa: ASSGQRNTEAF

v_gene: TRBV5-1
j_gene: TRBJ1-2
CDR3aa: ASSNRNGYT

v_gene: TRBV7-2
j_gene: TRBJ2-2
CDR3aa: ASSSSGPRGRYTGELF

v_gene: TRBV9
j_gene: TRBJ1-1
CDR3aa: ASSYQRQNTEAF

v_gene: TRBV7-2
j_gene: TRBJ1-3
CDR3aa: ASSLGPSSGNTIY

v_gene: TRBV29-1
j_gene: TRBJ1-1
CDR3aa: SVEVGAENTEAF

v_gene: TRBV27
j_gene: TRBJ2-1
CDR3aa: ASSVQGRNEQF

v_gene: TRBV7-7
j_gene: TRBJ2-3
CDR3aa: ASSEGGRDTQY

v_gene: TRBV28
j_gene: TRBJ1-5
CDR3aa: ASSGSSQISNQPQH

v_gene: TRBV19
j_gene: TRBJ1-5
CDR3aa: ASSIDHQPNQPQH

v_gene: TRBV9
j_gene: TRBJ2-7
CDR3aa: ASSVGGGSAYEQY

v_gene: TRBV30
j_gene: TRBJ1-1
CDR3aa: AWIGVAGGGSTEAF

v_gene: TRBV10-3
j_gene: TRBJ2-2
CDR3aa: AISESASGNTGELF

v_gene: TRBV11-3
j_gene: TRBJ1-3
CDR3aa: ASTQRSSGNTIY

v_gene: TRBV6-5
j_gene: TRBJ1-6
CDR3aa: ASSFGTGGLSPLH

v_gene: TRBV28
j_gene: TRBJ2-2
CDR3aa: ASSLGGLAGELF

v_gene: TRBV5-8
j_gene: TRBJ1-5
CDR3aa: ASRISTGTGYNQPQH

v_gene: TRBV19
j_gene: TRBJ1-2
CDR3aa: ASPEGVPYGYT

v_gene: TRBV7-9
j_gene: TRBJ2-1
CDR3aa: ASSLVDRDRGGNEQF

v_gene: TRBV5-5
j_gene: TRBJ2-7
CDR3aa: ASSLIFGGSFYEQY

v_gene: TRBV6-1
j_gene: TRBJ2-7
CDR3aa: ASITDRGHVEQY

v_gene: TRBV5-4
j_gene: TRBJ2-3
CDR3aa: ASRHPGLTSSTDTQY